The source of this TCR beta chain is a study of shared clonotypes between healthy human individuals. Terminally differentiated effector memory CD45RA+ cells were excluded by CCR7 positive selection of CD45RO-negative cells. Details on this clone: This CDR3 is also generated by other DNA sequences in the sample.

The protocol was immunoSEQ multiplex PCR, while the TCRdb copy is restricted to in-frame clones and leaves out a portion. This sample has around 1.9 million clones; approximately 94% occur once, and the top ten carry more than 1.5%. The specimen was naive CD8+ T cells from PBMCs. This receptor was identified in a man aged 18-30 years in good health. Some clones in this sample may be carry-over from other donors' samples.

The CDR3, as DNA: TGTGCCAGCAGCGTATTTTCCGGGGAGCTGTTTTTT. Its protein product is CASSVFSGELFF. The chain employs TRBV9 and TRBJ2-2; D is unclear. The germline CDR1 and CDR2 sequences are SGDLS and YYNGEE. V was shortened by 1 base and J by 6 bases, with 4 bases between the two germline ends. CDR3 length: 12 amino acids.